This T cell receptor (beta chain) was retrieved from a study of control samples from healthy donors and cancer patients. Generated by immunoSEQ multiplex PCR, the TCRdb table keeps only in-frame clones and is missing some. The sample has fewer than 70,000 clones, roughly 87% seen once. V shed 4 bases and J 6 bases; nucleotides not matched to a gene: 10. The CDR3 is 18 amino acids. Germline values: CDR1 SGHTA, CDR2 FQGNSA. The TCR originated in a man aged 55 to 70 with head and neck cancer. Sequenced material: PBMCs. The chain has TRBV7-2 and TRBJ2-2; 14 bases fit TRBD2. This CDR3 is CASSWFGTSGSDAGELFF. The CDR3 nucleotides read TGTGCCAGCAGCTGGTTCGGGACTAGCGGGAGTGATGCCGGGGAGCTGTTTTTT. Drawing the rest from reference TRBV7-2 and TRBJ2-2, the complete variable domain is GAGVSQSPSNKVTEKGKDVELRCDPISGHTALYWYRQSLGQGLEFLIYFQGNSAPDKSGLPSDRFSAERTGGSVSTLTIQRTQQEDSAVYLCASSWFGTSGSDAGELFFGEGSRLTVL.